This is a list of T cell receptor beta chains from one sample in a study of T cell responses to AZD1222 COVID-19 vaccine. Method: immunoSEQ multiplex PCR; TCRdb's copy keeps in-frame clones and lacks some. The data hold some 140,000 clones, with 88% observed a single time. The material was peripheral blood, obtained on day 0 of AZD1222 vaccination. The receptors stem from an adult in good health. CDR3s include the opening cysteine and the closing phenylalanine or tryptophan. Fields, in order: D gene, clone size, J gene, V gene, CDR3 protein, CDR3 DNA. The D gene is left open where the match is weak. For some rows the clone size is stated as once, few or many, or as a class when expanded; others skip it.

d_call: TRBD1
clone_size: .
j_call: TRBJ1-4
v_call: TRBV18
cdr3_aa: CASSPRGTGGNEKLFF
cdr3_nt: TGTGCCAGCTCACCGCGAGGGACAGGGGGCAATGAAAAACTGTTTTTT

d_call: .
clone_size: .
j_call: TRBJ2-2
v_call: TRBV6-6
cdr3_aa: CASSRRLGGWGVGELFF
cdr3_nt: TGTGCCAGCAGCCGACGTTTAGGGGGATGGGGCGTCGGGGAGCTGTTTTTT

d_call: TRBD2
clone_size: .
j_call: TRBJ2-1
v_call: TRBV7-8
cdr3_aa: CASSLASGRANEQFF
cdr3_nt: TGTGCCAGCAGCTTAGCCAGCGGGAGGGCCAATGAGCAGTTCTTC

d_call: .
clone_size: .
j_call: TRBJ1-4
v_call: TRBV18
cdr3_aa: CASSPQQGGEKLFF
cdr3_nt: TGTGCCAGCTCACCACAGCAGGGCGGTGAAAAACTGTTTTTT

d_call: .
clone_size: .
j_call: TRBJ2-7
v_call: TRBV19
cdr3_aa: CASSIGGSGNDEQYF
cdr3_nt: TGTGCCAGTAGTATAGGTGGATCGGGGAACGACGAGCAGTACTTC

d_call: .
clone_size: .
j_call: TRBJ1-4
v_call: TRBV5-4
cdr3_aa: CASSLGGGRNEKLFF
cdr3_nt: TGTGCCAGCAGCTTGGGCGGGGGCCGTAATGAAAAACTGTTTTTT

d_call: .
clone_size: .
j_call: TRBJ1-1
v_call: TRBV19
cdr3_aa: CASRTGGTTEAFF
cdr3_nt: TGTGCCAGCAGGACGGGTGGAACCACTGAAGCTTTCTTT

d_call: .
clone_size: once
j_call: TRBJ1-1
v_call: TRBV7-9
cdr3_aa: CASSRGQSNTEAFF
cdr3_nt: TGTGCCAGCAGCCGCGGACAGTCGAACACTGAAGCTTTCTTT

d_call: .
clone_size: few
j_call: TRBJ1-6
v_call: TRBV9
cdr3_aa: CASSVGPSSYNSPLHF
cdr3_nt: TGTGCCAGCAGCGTTGGCCCGAGCTCCTATAATTCACCCCTCCACTTT

d_call: .
clone_size: .
j_call: TRBJ2-2
v_call: TRBV10-3
cdr3_aa: CAANQGTGELFF
cdr3_nt: TGTGCCGCAAACCAGGGGACCGGGGAGCTGTTTTTT

d_call: .
clone_size: .
j_call: TRBJ1-4
v_call: TRBV3-1/TRBV3-2
cdr3_aa: CASSPGLREKLFF
cdr3_nt: TGTGCCAGCAGCCCAGGACTGAGGGAAAAACTGTTTTTT

d_call: .
clone_size: .
j_call: TRBJ2-5
v_call: TRBV19
cdr3_aa: CASSRSFQETQYF
cdr3_nt: TGTGCCAGTAGTCGGTCGTTCCAAGAGACCCAGTACTTC

d_call: .
clone_size: once
j_call: TRBJ2-7
v_call: TRBV18
cdr3_aa: CASSETYEQYF
cdr3_nt: TGTGCCAGCTCCGAGACCTACGAGCAGTACTTC

d_call: .
clone_size: .
j_call: TRBJ2-7
v_call: TRBV7-6
cdr3_aa: CASSPSPGGGQGSYEQYF
cdr3_nt: TGTGCCAGCAGCCCTAGCCCTGGTGGGGGGCAGGGATCCTACGAGCAGTACTTC